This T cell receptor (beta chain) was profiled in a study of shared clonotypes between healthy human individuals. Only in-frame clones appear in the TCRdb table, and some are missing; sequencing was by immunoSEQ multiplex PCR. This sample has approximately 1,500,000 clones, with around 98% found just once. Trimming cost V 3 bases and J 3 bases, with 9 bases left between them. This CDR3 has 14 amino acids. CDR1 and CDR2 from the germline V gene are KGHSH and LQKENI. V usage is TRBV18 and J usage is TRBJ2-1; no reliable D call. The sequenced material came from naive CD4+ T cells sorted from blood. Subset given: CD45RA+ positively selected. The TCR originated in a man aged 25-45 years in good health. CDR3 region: CASSPTSFYNEQFF. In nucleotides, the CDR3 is TGTGCCAGCTCACCGACGAGCTTCTACAATGAGCAGTTCTTC.